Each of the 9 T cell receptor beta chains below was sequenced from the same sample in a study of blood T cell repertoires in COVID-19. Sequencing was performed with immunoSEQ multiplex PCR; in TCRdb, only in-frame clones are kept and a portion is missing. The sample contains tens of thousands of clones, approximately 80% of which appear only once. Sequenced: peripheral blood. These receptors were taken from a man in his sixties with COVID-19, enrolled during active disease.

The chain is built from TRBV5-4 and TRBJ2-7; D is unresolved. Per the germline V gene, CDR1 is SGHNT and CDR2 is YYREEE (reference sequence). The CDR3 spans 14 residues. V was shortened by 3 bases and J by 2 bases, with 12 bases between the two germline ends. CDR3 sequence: CASSSPDTAYEQYF. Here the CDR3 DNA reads TGTGCCAGCAGCTCCCCCGACACAGCCTACGAGCAGTACTTC.

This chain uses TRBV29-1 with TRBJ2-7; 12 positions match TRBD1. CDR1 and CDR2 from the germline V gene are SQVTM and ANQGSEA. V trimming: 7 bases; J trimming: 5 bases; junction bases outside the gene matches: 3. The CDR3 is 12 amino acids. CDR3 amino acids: CSAGTGGNEQYF. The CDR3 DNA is TGCAGCGCCGGGACAGGGGGCAACGAGCAGTACTTC.

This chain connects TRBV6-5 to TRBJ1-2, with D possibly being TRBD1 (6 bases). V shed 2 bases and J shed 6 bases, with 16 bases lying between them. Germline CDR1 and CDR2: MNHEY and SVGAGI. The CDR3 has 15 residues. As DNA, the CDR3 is TGTGCCAGCAGTTACGGGGGCAGAGAATGGGATGGCTACACCTTC. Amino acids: CASSYGGREWDGYTF.

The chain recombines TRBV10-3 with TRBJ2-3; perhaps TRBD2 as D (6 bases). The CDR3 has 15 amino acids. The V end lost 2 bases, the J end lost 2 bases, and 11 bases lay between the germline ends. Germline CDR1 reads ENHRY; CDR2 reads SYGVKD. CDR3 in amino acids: CAISEGGLITDTQYF. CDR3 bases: TGTGCCATCAGTGAGGGGGGACTTATCACAGATACGCAGTATTTT.

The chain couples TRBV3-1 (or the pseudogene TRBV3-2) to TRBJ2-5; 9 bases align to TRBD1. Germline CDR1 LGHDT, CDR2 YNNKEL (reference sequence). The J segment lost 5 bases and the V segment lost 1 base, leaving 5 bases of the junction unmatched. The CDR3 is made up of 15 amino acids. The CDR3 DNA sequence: TGTGCCAGCAGCCAAGCTACAGGGGGCGGTGAGACCCAGTACTTC. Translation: CASSQATGGGETQYF.

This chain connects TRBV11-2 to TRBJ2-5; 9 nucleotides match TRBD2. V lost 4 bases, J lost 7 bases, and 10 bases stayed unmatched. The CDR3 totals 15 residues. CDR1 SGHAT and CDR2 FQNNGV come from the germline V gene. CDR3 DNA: TGTGCCAGCAGCTCCGGGGTAGCGGGAGCTGGGACCCAGTACTTC. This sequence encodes CASSSGVAGAGTQYF.

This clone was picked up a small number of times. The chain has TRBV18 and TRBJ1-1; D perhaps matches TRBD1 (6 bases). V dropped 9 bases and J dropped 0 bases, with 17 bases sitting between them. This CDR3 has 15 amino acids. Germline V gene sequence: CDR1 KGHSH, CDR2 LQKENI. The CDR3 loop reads CASSNTGSMNTEAFF. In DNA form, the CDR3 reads TGTGCCAGTTCTAACACAGGGTCCATGAACACTGAAGCTTTCTTT.

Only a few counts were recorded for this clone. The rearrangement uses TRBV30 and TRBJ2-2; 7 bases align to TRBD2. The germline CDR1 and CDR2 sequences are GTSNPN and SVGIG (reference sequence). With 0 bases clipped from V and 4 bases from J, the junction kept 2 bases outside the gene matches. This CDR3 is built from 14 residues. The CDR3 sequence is CAWSVSGGTGELFF. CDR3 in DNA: TGTGCCTGGAGTGTGTCGGGAGGCACCGGGGAGCTGTTTTTT.

This chain's CDR3 is CASSLVGGIEQYF. CDR3 in DNA: TGTGCCAGCAGCTTAGTGGGCGGGATCGAGCAGTACTTC. The genes are TRBV7-2 and TRBJ2-7; D possibly corresponds to TRBD2 (6 bases). Per the germline V gene, CDR1 is SGHTA and CDR2 is FQGNSA. The germline V and J ends were trimmed by 1 base and 6 bases, with 10 bases remaining between them. The CDR3 covers 13 residues.